The 29 T cell receptor beta chains presented below share a single source sample, sequenced in a study of T cell repertoires in cytomegalovirus infection. MiXCR was run by TCRdb on the reads, yielding one entry per CDR3 protein. The sample includes fewer than 1,000,000 distinct CDR3 sequences, 31% seen only once; the top ten take roughly 13%. For these TCRs, the target antigens are not known. The sample was cultured CD8+ T cells from PBMCs, taken from culture after CMV antigen stimulation. The receptors come from a human donor in good health (CMV status not recorded). Some clones in this sample may be carry-over from other donors' samples.

This clonotype showed up just a few times. The chain combines TRBV28 with TRBJ2-7; 8 nucleotides match TRBD1. Germline values: CDR1 MDHEN, CDR2 SYDVKM. The CDR3 is 13 residues long. V shed 8 bases and J 3 bases; nucleotides not matched to a gene: 6. The CDR3 protein is CASQGTGNYEQYV. CDR3 nucleotide sequence: TGTGCCAGCCAGGGGACAGGAAACTACGAGCAGTACGTC.

This clonotype has just a few counts. The V gene is TRBV19, the J gene TRBJ2-5, with no clear D. Trimming took 1 base from V and 5 from J, leaving 14 bases between them. CDR1 LNHDA and CDR2 SQIVND come from the germline V gene (reference sequence). The CDR3 runs to 15 residues. The CDR3 bases are TGTGCCAGTAGTATAGGTCAGACCCCCATGGAGACCCAGTACTTC. Its translation: CASSIGQTPMETQYF.

This clonotype came up a few times. CDR3 sequence: CASNQVVSNTGELFF. CDR3 nucleotides: TGTGCCAGCAACCAGGTGGTGTCGAACACCGGGGAGCTGTTTTTT. The chain employs TRBV12-3 or TRBV12-4 and TRBJ2-2, with D hard to call. This CDR3 region has 15 residues. The V end lost 7 bases, the J end lost 0 bases, and 12 bases lay between the germline ends.

This clonotype showed up just a few times. J is TRBJ2-1 and V is TRBV28; maybe TRBD2 (5 bases). The V end was cut by 4 bases, the J end by 0 bases, with 10 bases between. The germline gives CDR1 MDHEN, CDR2 SYDVKM. The length of the CDR3 is 15 residues. The CDR3 DNA is TGTGCCAGCAGTTATCAGCGGAGCTCCTACAATGAGCAGTTCTTC. Amino acid sequence: CASSYQRSSYNEQFF.

V is TRBV14 and J is TRBJ1-3; D gene unclear. CDR3 length: 16 amino acids. Germline CDR1 and CDR2: SGHDN and FVKESK. V was trimmed by 0 bases and J by 3 bases, leaving 12 bases between them. As DNA, the CDR3 is TGTGCCAGCAGCCAAGATCGCACCTACCTTGGAAACACCATATATTTT. Translating it yields CASSQDRTYLGNTIYF.

J is TRBJ2-3 and V is TRBV6-2 or TRBV6-3, with 8 bases aligning to TRBD2. This CDR3 is built from 17 residues. Germline V CDR1 and CDR2: MNHEY, SVGEGT. V lost 0 bases and J lost 0; bases outside the gene matches: 5. In DNA, the CDR3 is TGTGCCAGCAGTTACTCCCTAAAGCGGGGGAGCACAGATACGCAGTATTTT. This codes for CASSYSLKRGSTDTQYF.

Concerning this clonotype itself: A read error is possible here, since a much larger clone lies one base away. The chain carries TRBV7-1 and TRBJ1-2, with D tentatively TRBD1 (6 bases). TRBV7-1 falls under the ORF class, with uncertain function. This CDR3 is built from 13 residues. Trimming took 5 bases from V and 7 from J, leaving 14 bases between them. The CDR3 nucleotides are TGTGCCAGCAGCCAGGACAGTGAGTTTGGCTACACCTTC. Protein: CASSQDSEFGYTF.

V and J are TRBV20-1 and TRBJ1-6, with D possibly matching TRBD1 (6 bases). Germline CDR1 DFQATT, CDR2 SNEGSKA (reference sequence). The V gene lost 0 bases and the J gene lost 8 bases, with 14 bases spanning the gap. This CDR3 comprises 15 residues. The CDR3 here is CSARDLRDRHSPLHF. For the CDR3, the DNA is TGCAGTGCTAGAGATTTGAGAGACAGGCATTCACCCCTCCACTTT.

This clonotype was counted only a few times. J is TRBJ2-1 and V is TRBV19; 10 bases are a match to TRBD2. The trim removed 5 bases at V and 6 bases at J, leaving 10 bases unmatched. Germline CDR1 and CDR2: LNHDA and SQIVND (reference sequence). The CDR3 totals 16 residues. The CDR3 spells CASSDQESGGANEQFF. CDR3 nucleotides: TGTGCCAGTAGTGATCAAGAAAGCGGGGGGGCCAATGAGCAGTTCTTC.

The V and J genes are TRBV4-2 and TRBJ1-2; TRBD1 aligns across 7 bases. V was pared by 4 bases and J by 7 bases, with 12 bases of the junction left unmatched. This CDR3 has 15 amino acids. Germline CDR1 LGHNA, CDR2 YNFKEQ. CDR3 sequence reads: CASSPQTGSGGGYTF. DNA for the CDR3: TGTGCCAGCAGCCCTCAGACAGGGTCAGGCGGTGGCTACACCTTC.

This clonotype was seen a handful of times. V and J are TRBV29-1 and TRBJ2-5; 9 bases are a match to TRBD1. V trimming: 6 bases; J trimming: 5 bases; junction bases outside the gene matches: 7. This CDR3 region has 13 residues. CDR1 is SQVTM and CDR2 is ANQGSEA in the germline V gene. The CDR3 sequence is CSVRTGEQETQYF. For the CDR3, the DNA is TGCAGCGTAAGGACAGGGGAGCAGGAGACCCAGTACTTC.

This clonotype has a handful of counts. The V call is TRBV11-2, the J call TRBJ2-5, with D perhaps assigned TRBD1 or TRBD2 (5 bases each). The V and J ends lost 2 bases and 0 bases respectively, with 13 bases between them. This CDR3 contains 16 residues. Germline V gene lookup returns CDR1 SGHAT and CDR2 FQNNGV. The CDR3 reads CASSLQLGRYQETQYF. In DNA form, the CDR3 reads TGTGCCAGCAGCTTACAGCTGGGACGGTACCAAGAGACCCAGTACTTC.

This clonotype was counted many times. CDR3 nucleotide sequence: TGTGCCAGCAGTGAACTACTTTTCTTTCGGCCGGGACTGAGGACAGCTAACTATGGCTACACCTTC. Its protein is CASSELLFFRPGLRTANYGYTF. V gene TRBV6-7 combines with J gene TRBJ1-2; TRBD1 is a possible D gene (6 bases). TRBV6-7 is assigned to the ORF class and has an uncertain function. The CDR3 is made up of 22 amino acids. V was pared by 5 bases and J by 0 bases, with 34 bases between.

A remark on this clonotype: A read error may be the cause here, since a much bigger clone is one base away. The rearrangement uses TRBV7-9 and TRBJ1-4; 7 bases are a match to TRBD1. This CDR3 has 16 residues. Per germline, CDR1 SEHNR and CDR2 FQNEAQ (reference sequence). The CDR3 DNA follows: TGTGCCAACAGCCCGGGGGACAGTGCAACTAATGAAAAACTGTTTTTT. Residues: CANSPGDSATNEKLFF.

The chain carries TRBV28 and TRBJ1-5; D perhaps matches TRBD1 (6 bases). V gave up 6 bases and J gave up 5 bases, with 17 bases separating them. The germline gives CDR1 MDHEN, CDR2 SYDVKM. This CDR3 contains 15 residues. CDR3 bases: TGTGCCAGCAGACCTCCTATAAACAGGGATCAGCCCCAGCATTTT. Translating gives CASRPPINRDQPQHF.

This clonotype was detected many times. V gene TRBV7-2 combines with J gene TRBJ2-3; TRBD2 matches at 9 bases. The trim removed 1 base at V and 5 bases at J, leaving 7 bases unmatched. CDR1 and CDR2 (germline): SGHTA, FQGNSA. The CDR3 spans 16 residues. The CDR3 reads CASSLEGGGARDTQYF. The CDR3 DNA sequence: TGTGCCAGCAGCTTAGAGGGCGGGGGGGCTAGAGATACGCAGTATTTT. The full variable domain, with the rest looked up from reference TRBV7-2 and TRBJ2-3, is GAGVSQSPSNKVTEKGKDVELRCDPISGHTALYWYRQSLGQGLEFLIYFQGNSAPDKSGLPSDRFSAERTGGSVSTLTIQRTQQEDSAVYLCASSLEGGGARDTQYFGPGTRLTVL.

This clonotype turned up a few times. This chain uses TRBV14 with TRBJ2-7; D not certain. The germline V gene has CDR1 SGHDN and CDR2 FVKESK. The V end lost 6 bases, the J end lost 0 bases, and 6 bases lay between the germline ends. This CDR3 spans 12 amino acids. CDR3 nucleotides: TGTGCCAGCAGTTGGGTCTCCTACGAGCAGTACTTC. Residues: CASSWVSYEQYF.

To note about this clonotype: The conserved phenylalanine or tryptophan normally closing the CDR3 is absent here, so this likely arose from a read error. The rearrangement links TRBV2 to TRBJ1-6; D is uncertain. This CDR3 comprises 14 residues. Germline values: CDR1 SNHLY, CDR2 FYNNEI. Trimming removed 4 bases from V and 4 bases from J, with 8 bases in between. The CDR3 coding sequence is TGTGCCAGCAGTGGCACGATTTATAATTCACCCCTCCACTCT. It is translated as CASSGTIYNSPLHS.

The rearrangement joins TRBV15 to TRBJ1-1; TRBD1 matches at 7 bases. With V trimmed by 0 bases and J by 5 bases, 3 bases remained unmatched. The CDR3 extends over 14 amino acids. Germline loops: CDR1 LNHNV, CDR2 YYDKDF (reference sequence). CDR3 sequence (DNA): TGTGCCACCAGCAGAGAAGGGGGCAGGACTGAAGCTTTCTTT. The encoded protein is CATSREGGRTEAFF. The whole variable domain, remainder taken from reference TRBV15 and TRBJ1-1, is DAMVIQNPRYQVTQFGKPVTLSCSQTLNHNVMYWYQQKSSQAPKLLFHYYDKDFNNEADTPDNFQSRRPNTSFCFLDIRSPGLGDTAMYLCATSREGGRTEAFFGQGTRLTVV.

This chain uses TRBV6-1 with TRBJ1-2, with D maybe TRBD1 (5 bases). The CDR3 extends over 13 amino acids. CDR1 MNHNS and CDR2 SASEGT come from the germline V gene. Trimming took off 7 bases at V and 4 bases at J, with 13 bases between the two ends. The CDR3 is CASTREKGYGYTF. DNA for the CDR3: TGTGCCAGCACCAGGGAGAAGGGCTATGGCTACACCTTC.

This clonotype has just a few counts. The V and J genes are TRBV6-5 and TRBJ2-7, with a possible D match to TRBD2 (5 bases). Germline CDR1 and CDR2: MNHEY and SVGAGI. Trimming took 0 bases from V and 2 from J, leaving 17 bases between them. The CDR3 consists of 17 residues. The CDR3: CASSYSTVSGKAYEQYF. In DNA form, the CDR3 reads TGTGCCAGCAGTTACTCAACGGTCTCGGGAAAGGCCTACGAGCAGTACTTC.

The chain combines TRBV23-1 with TRBJ2-6; the D is unclear. TRBV23-1 is marked as an open reading frame, function uncertain. V shed 8 bases and J shed 2 bases, with 7 bases lying between them. The length of the CDR3 is 13 residues. The CDR3 is CASWIAGANVLTF. CDR3 DNA: TGCGCCAGCTGGATCGCTGGGGCCAACGTCCTGACTTTC.

This clonotype was found a few times. V gene TRBV4-2 combines with J gene TRBJ2-1; TRBD2 agrees at 9 bases. This CDR3 is 15 amino acids long. In germline, CDR1 is LGHNA, CDR2 YNFKEQ. V dropped 3 bases and J dropped 7; count of bases not matched to a gene: 7. Written as DNA, the CDR3 is TGTGCCAGCAGCCAGGCAGCGGGGGGCGGTAATGAGCAGTTCTTC. Translated: CASSQAAGGGNEQFF.

There are a few counts of this clonotype. The chain carries TRBV7-8 and TRBJ1-2; 8 bases agree with TRBD1. There are 15 residues in the CDR3. Germline CDR1 SGHVS, CDR2 FQNEAQ. The ends lost 2 bases at V and 3 bases at J; junction bases unmatched: 5. CDR3 region: CASSLRNRGDYGYTF. Written as DNA, the CDR3 is TGTGCCAGCAGCTTACGGAACAGGGGGGACTATGGCTACACCTTC. Full variable domain (rest looked up from reference TRBV7-8 and TRBJ1-2): GAGVSQSPRYKVAKRGQDVALRCDPISGHVSLFWYQQALGQGPEFLTYFQNEAQLDKSGLPSDRFFAERPEGSVSTLKIQRTQQEDSAVYLCASSLRNRGDYGYTFGSGTRLTVV.

This chain links TRBV4-1 with TRBJ2-1, with D perhaps TRBD1 or TRBD2 (7 bases each). The germline V gene has CDR1 MGHRA and CDR2 YSYEKL. V dropped 1 base and J dropped 3 bases, with 16 bases sitting between them. This CDR3 region has 17 residues. The CDR3 DNA follows: TGCGCCAGCAGCCAAGTGTGGGAGGGGGCCGGCTACAATGAGCAGTTCTTC. Protein: CASSQVWEGAGYNEQFF.

This chain uses TRBV5-6 with TRBJ2-7, with D perhaps matching TRBD2 (6 bases). CDR1 and CDR2 from the germline V gene are SGHDT and YYEEEE. The CDR3 has 15 amino acids. V gave up 3 bases and J gave up 0 bases, with 13 bases separating them. In DNA, the CDR3 is TGTGCCAGCAGCTGGGGGACTGCGAACTCCTACGAGCAGTACTTC. It yields the protein CASSWGTANSYEQYF.

This clonotype was found a few times. The chain couples TRBV5-4 to TRBJ1-1; no reliable D call. CDR1 and CDR2 (germline): SGHNT, YYREEE (reference sequence). This CDR3 is 16 amino acids long. The V and J ends lost 0 bases and 1 base respectively, with 13 bases between them. CDR3 DNA sequence: TGTGCCAGCAGCTTGGCCGAGATGGTAGCGAACACTGAAGCTTTCTTT. Translation: CASSLAEMVANTEAFF.

This clonotype appeared a few times. The chain combines TRBV27 with TRBJ1-2; no clear D. The germline V gene has CDR1 MNHEY and CDR2 SMNVEV (reference sequence). This CDR3 spans 14 amino acids. V lost 5 bases and J 0 bases, leaving 10 bases between the germline ends. The CDR3 region is CASSPMPSNYGYTF. The DNA of the CDR3 is TGTGCCAGCAGTCCAATGCCGTCTAACTATGGCTACACCTTC.

The gene calls are TRBV7-9 and TRBJ1-4; 7 bases are shared with TRBD1. The germline V gene has CDR1 SEHNR and CDR2 FQNEAQ (reference sequence). V was clipped by 5 bases and J by 3 bases; unmatched bases: 12. The CDR3 sequence is 17 residues long. The CDR3 DNA follows: TGTGCCAGCAGCCCCCGTCGGACGACAGGGTCTAATGAAAAACTGTTTTTT. This encodes CASSPRRTTGSNEKLFF.